These 3 T cell receptor beta chains share one sample of origin, sequenced in a study of cytomegalovirus exposure and HLA in healthy donors. The PCR contained 60 Vbeta and 13 Jbeta primers. Assay: immunoSEQ multiplex PCR; the TCRdb copy retains only in-frame clones and omits some. The repertoire holds under 150,000 clones, with more than 70% as singletons. Sequenced material: PBMCs. These receptors were collected from a woman aged 55-75 years in good health and CMV-seronegative.

The gene calls are TRBV6-5 and TRBJ2-2; 7 bases are a match to TRBD1. The CDR3 runs 15 residues. In germline, CDR1 is MNHEY, CDR2 SVGAGI. The V gene end was trimmed by 9 bases and the J gene end by 2 bases; junction bases not matched to a gene: 9. CDR3 sequence reads: CASRLGQRNTGELFF. The CDR3 nucleotides are TGTGCCAGTAGACTGGGACAGCGCAACACCGGGGAGCTGTTTTTT.

This sequence joins TRBV7-8 and TRBJ2-5; weak D call: TRBD1 (6 bases). With 4 bases removed from V and 5 bases from J, the gap between germline ends came to 14 bases. There are 14 residues in the CDR3. The germline V gene encodes CDR1 SGHVS and CDR2 FQNEAQ. This CDR3 reads CASSSYRVGETQYF. CDR3 in DNA: TGTGCCAGCAGCTCCTACAGGGTTGGGGAGACCCAGTACTTC.

The chain carries TRBV6-4 and TRBJ1-2; 7 bases agree with TRBD1. This CDR3 has 13 amino acids. The germline V gene has CDR1 MRHNA and CDR2 SNTAGT. Unmatched junction bases numbered 3, after V lost 4 bases and J lost 4 bases. As DNA, the CDR3 is TGTGCCAGCAGTGGACAGGGAGGCTATGGCTACACCTTC. Translated, it gives CASSGQGGYGYTF.